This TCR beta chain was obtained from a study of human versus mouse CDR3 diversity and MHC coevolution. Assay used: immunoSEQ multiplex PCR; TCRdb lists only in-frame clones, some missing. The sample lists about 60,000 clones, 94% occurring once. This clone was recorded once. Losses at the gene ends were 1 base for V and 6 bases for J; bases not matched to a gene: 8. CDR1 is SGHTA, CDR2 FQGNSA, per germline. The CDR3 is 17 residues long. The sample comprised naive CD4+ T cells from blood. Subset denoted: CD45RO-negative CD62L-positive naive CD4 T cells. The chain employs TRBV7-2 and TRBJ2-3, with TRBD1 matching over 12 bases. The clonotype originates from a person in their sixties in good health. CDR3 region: CASSLVGGQGAPDTQYF. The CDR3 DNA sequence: TGTGCCAGCAGCTTAGTAGGGGGACAGGGGGCCCCGGATACGCAGTATTTT.